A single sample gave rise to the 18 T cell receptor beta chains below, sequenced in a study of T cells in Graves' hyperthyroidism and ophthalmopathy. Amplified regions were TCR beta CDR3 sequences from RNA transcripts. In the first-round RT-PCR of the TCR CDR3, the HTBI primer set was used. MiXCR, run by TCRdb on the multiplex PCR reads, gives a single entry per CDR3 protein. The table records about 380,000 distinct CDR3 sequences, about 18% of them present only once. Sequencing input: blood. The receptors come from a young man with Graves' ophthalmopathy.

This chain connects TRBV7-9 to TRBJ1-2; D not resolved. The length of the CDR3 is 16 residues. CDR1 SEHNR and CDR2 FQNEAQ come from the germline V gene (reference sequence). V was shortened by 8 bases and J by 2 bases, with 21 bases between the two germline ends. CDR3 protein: CASDSLVSVTNYGYTF. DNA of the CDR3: TGTGCCAGCGATAGCCTAGTTTCCGTGACCAACTATGGCTACACCTTC.

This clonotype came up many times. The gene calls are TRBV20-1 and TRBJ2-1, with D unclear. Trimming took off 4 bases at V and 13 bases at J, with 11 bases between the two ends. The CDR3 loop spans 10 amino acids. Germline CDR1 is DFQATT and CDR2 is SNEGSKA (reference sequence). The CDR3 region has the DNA TGCAGTGCTACAGCCGCCAACCAGTTCTTC. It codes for CSATAANQFF.

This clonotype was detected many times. The CDR3 DNA follows: TGTGCCAGCAGCCACTATCAGTCCCCAAAGGGGCAGCGGGGCTACACCTTC. Residues: CASSHYQSPKGQRGYTF. This chain links TRBV11-2 with TRBJ1-2, with a tentative D call TRBD1 (5 bases). The germline CDR1 and CDR2 sequences are SGHAT and FQNNGV. Trimming removed 5 bases at V and 8 bases at J, with 27 bases between. The CDR3 extends over 17 amino acids.

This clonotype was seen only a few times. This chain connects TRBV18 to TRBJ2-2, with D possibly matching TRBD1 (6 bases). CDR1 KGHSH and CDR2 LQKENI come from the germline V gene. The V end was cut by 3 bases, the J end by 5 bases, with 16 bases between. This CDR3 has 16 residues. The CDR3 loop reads CASSPADRPGTGELFF. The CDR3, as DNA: TGTGCCAGCTCACCCGCAGACAGGCCGGGGACCGGGGAGCTGTTTTTT.

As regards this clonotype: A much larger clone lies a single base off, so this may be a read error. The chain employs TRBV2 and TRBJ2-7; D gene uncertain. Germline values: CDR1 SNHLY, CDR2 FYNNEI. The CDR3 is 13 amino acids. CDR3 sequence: CASSLDVSCEQYF. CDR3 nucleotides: TGTGCCAGCAGCTTGGACGTCTCCTGCGAGCAGTACTTC.

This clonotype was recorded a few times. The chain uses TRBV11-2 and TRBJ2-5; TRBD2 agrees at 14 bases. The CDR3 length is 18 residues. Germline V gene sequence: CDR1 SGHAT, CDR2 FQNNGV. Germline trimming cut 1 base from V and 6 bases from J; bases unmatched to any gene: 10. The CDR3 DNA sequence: TGTGCCAGCAGCTTAGCCCAGACTAGCGGGGGGGCGAGAAAGACCCAGTACTTC. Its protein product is CASSLAQTSGGARKTQYF.

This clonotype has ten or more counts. The CDR3 nucleotides are TGTGCCAGCAGTTTACCTACCCGAGGCCAGTACTTC. Translating gives CASSLPTRGQYF. The chain uses TRBV28 and TRBJ2-5; D uncertain. This CDR3 contains 12 residues. The germline gives CDR1 MDHEN, CDR2 SYDVKM. V dropped 2 bases and J dropped 10 bases, with 11 bases sitting between them.

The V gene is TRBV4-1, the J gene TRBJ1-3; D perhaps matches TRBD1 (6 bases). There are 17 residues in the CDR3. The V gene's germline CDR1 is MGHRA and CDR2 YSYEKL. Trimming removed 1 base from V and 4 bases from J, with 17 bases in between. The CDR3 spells CASSQGQGRLSGNTIYF. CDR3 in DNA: TGCGCCAGCAGCCAAGGTCAGGGGAGGCTGAGCGGAAACACCATATATTTT.

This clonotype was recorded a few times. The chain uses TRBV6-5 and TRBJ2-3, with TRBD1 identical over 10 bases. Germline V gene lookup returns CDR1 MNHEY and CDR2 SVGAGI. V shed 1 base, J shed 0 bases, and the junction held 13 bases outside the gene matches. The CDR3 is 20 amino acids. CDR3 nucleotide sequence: TGTGCCAGCAGTTACTTTAGTGGACAGGGGGGACCTAGAAGCACAGATACGCAGTATTTT. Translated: CASSYFSGQGGPRSTDTQYF.

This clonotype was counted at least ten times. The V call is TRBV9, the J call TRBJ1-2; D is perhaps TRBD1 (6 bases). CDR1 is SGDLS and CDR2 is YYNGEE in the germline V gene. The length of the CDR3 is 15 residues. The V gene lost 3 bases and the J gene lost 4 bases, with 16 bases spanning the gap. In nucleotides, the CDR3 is TGTGCCAGCAGCGCAACTTCCACAGGGAGCTATGGCTACACCTTC. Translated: CASSATSTGSYGYTF.

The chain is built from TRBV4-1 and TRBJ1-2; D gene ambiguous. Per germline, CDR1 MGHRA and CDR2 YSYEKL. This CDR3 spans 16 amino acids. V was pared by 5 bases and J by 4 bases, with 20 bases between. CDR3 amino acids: CASSALNGVGGYGYTF. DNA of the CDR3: TGCGCCAGCAGCGCTTTAAACGGGGTAGGCGGCTATGGCTACACCTTC.

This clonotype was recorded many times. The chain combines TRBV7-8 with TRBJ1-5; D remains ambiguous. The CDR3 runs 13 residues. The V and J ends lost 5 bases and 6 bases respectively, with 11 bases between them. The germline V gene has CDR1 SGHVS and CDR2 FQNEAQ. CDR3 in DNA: TGTGCCAGCAGCCCCAACGAGGTTCAGCCCCAGCATTTT. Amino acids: CASSPNEVQPQHF.

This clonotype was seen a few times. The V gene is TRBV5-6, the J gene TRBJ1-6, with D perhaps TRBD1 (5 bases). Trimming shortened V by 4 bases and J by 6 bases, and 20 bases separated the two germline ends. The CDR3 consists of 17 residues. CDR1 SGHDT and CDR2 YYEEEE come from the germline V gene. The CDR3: CASSPRRRQGLNSPLHF. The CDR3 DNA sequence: TGTGCCAGCAGCCCCCGCCGGAGGCAGGGACTTAATTCACCCCTCCACTTT. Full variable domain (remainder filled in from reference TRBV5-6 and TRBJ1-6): DAGVTQSPTHLIKTRGQQVTLRCSPKSGHDTVSWYQQALGQGPQFIFQYYEEEERQRGNFPDRFSGHQFPNYSSELNVNALLLGDSALYLCASSPRRRQGLNSPLHFGNGTRLTVT.

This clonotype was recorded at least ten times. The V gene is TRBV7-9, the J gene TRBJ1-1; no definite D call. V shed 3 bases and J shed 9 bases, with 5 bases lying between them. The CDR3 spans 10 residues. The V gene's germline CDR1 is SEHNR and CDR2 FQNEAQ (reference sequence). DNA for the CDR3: TGTGCCAGCAGCTTGGTCCAAGCTTTCTTT. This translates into CASSLVQAFF.

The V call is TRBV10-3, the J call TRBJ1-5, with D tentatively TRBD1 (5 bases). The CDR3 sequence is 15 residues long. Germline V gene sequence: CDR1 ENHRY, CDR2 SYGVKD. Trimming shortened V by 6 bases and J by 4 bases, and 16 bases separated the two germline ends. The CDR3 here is CAIRGGSDFNQPQHF. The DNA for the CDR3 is TGTGCCATCAGGGGGGGGTCCGACTTTAATCAGCCCCAGCATTTT.

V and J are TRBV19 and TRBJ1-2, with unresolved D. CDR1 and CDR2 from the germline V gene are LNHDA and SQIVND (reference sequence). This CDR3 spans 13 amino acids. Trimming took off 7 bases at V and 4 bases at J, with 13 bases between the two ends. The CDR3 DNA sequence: TGTGCCAGTACCGCGCCTGGAAGCTATGGCTACACCTTC. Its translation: CASTAPGSYGYTF.

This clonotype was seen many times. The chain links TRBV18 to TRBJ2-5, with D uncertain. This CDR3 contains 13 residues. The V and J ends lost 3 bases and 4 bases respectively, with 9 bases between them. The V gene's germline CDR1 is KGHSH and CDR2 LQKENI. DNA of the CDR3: TGTGCCAGCTCACCGTCCGGCGCAGAGACCCAGTACTTC. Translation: CASSPSGAETQYF.

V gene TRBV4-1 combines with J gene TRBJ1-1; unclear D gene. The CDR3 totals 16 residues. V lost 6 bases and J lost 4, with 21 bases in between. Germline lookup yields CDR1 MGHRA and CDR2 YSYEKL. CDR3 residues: CASRLGERALGTEAFF. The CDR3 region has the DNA TGCGCCAGCAGGCTTGGGGAGAGGGCGTTGGGCACTGAAGCTTTCTTT.